This passage covers 16 T cell receptor beta chains from one sample sequenced in a study of T cell responses to AZD1222 COVID-19 vaccine. Sequenced by immunoSEQ multiplex PCR; TCRdb stores in-frame clones only, minus some. Of over 150,000 clones in the sample, around 87% were seen once. The sample was peripheral blood, taken 28 days after the second AZD1222 dose. The source is an adult who received the AZD1222 COVID-19 vaccine.

The chain couples TRBV4-2 to TRBJ1-5, with D possibly TRBD1 on 5 matching bases. CDR1 LGHNA and CDR2 YNFKEQ come from the germline V gene. The CDR3 has 14 residues. V dropped 0 bases and J dropped 9 bases, with 12 bases sitting between them. CDR3 in DNA: TGTGCCAGCAGCCAAGATACGGGGCCGGGGCCCCAGCATTTT. This encodes CASSQDTGPGPQHF.

V usage is TRBV6-1 and J usage is TRBJ1-1, with D tentatively TRBD1 (6 bases). This CDR3 has 15 amino acids. Trimming took off 1 base at V and 6 bases at J, with 15 bases between the two ends. In germline, CDR1 is MNHNS, CDR2 SASEGT. The CDR3 loop is CASSEGETGGSEAFF. CDR3 in DNA: TGTGCCAGCAGTGAAGGAGAGACAGGAGGGTCTGAAGCTTTCTTT.

J is TRBJ1-1 and V is TRBV5-4; no definite D call. The CDR3 is 12 amino acids. CDR1 SGHNT and CDR2 YYREEE come from the germline V gene (reference sequence). V dropped 4 bases and J dropped 2 bases, with 6 bases sitting between them. Here the CDR3 DNA reads TGTGCCAGCAGCGGGGATAACACTGAAGCTTTCTTT. Residues: CASSGDNTEAFF.

The chain uses TRBV7-3 and TRBJ2-7; TRBD1 agrees at 9 bases. The CDR3 has 11 amino acids. Germline V gene lookup returns CDR1 SGHTA and CDR2 FQGTGA. Germline trimming cut 9 bases from V and 6 bases from J; bases unmatched to any gene: 3. In nucleotides, the CDR3 is TGTGCCAGGGACAGGGGTTTCGAGCAGTACTTC. It is translated as CARDRGFEQYF. The complete variable domain, with remaining parts taken from reference TRBV7-3 and TRBJ2-7, reads GAGVSQTPSNKVTEKGKYVELRCDPISGHTALYWYRQSLGQGPEFLIYFQGTGAADDSGLPNDRFFAVRPEGSVSTLKIQRTERGDSAVYLCARDRGFEQYFGPGTRLTVT.

The J gene is TRBJ1-2, the V gene TRBV2; tentative D call: TRBD1 (6 bases). Between the trimmed V and J ends, which lost 3 bases and 7 bases, there was a span of 12 bases. The V gene's germline CDR1 is SNHLY and CDR2 FYNNEI. CDR3 length: 13 residues. The CDR3 nucleotides are TGTGCCAGCAGTGATGCCGGGACACCTGGCTACACCTTC. This sequence encodes CASSDAGTPGYTF.

This sequence joins TRBV3-1 (or the pseudogene TRBV3-2) and TRBJ2-4; D possibly corresponds to TRBD1 (5 bases). V was cut by 4 bases and J by 8 bases, with 21 bases left in between. The germline V gene encodes CDR1 LGHDT and CDR2 YNNKEL (reference sequence). There are 16 residues in the CDR3. CDR3 DNA sequence: TGTGCCAGCAGCCCGCAGGGCCAGGGCCGTAGGTACATTCAGTACTTC. Translating it yields CASSPQGQGRRYIQYF.

This clone was seen only once. This sequence joins TRBV14 and TRBJ1-3; D gene unclear. In germline, CDR1 is SGHDN, CDR2 FVKESK. V was shortened by 4 bases and J by 0 bases, with 7 bases between the two germline ends. The CDR3 consists of 14 residues. CDR3 DNA sequence: TGTGCCAGCAGCCTACTCAGCTCTGGAAACACCATATATTTT. Its translation: CASSLLSSGNTIYF.

The J gene is TRBJ1-2, the V gene TRBV19; D perhaps matches TRBD1 (6 bases). V lost 1 base and J lost 2, with 11 bases in between. Per the germline V gene, CDR1 is LNHDA and CDR2 is SQIVND (reference sequence). This CDR3 contains 15 residues. The CDR3 coding sequence is TGTGCCAGTAGTATAGGGACAGTGAGAAACTATGGCTACACCTTC. Its translation is CASSIGTVRNYGYTF.

This clone was observed a handful of times. The chain links TRBV27 to TRBJ2-1, with TRBD2 matching 8 bases. Germline V CDR1 and CDR2: MNHEY, SMNVEV (reference sequence). This CDR3 has 17 amino acids. J gave up 1 base and V 4 bases, and 9 bases lay outside the gene matches. The CDR3 DNA is TGTGCCAGCAGTTATGTAGCCGGGGGGGCTTCCTACAATGAGCAGTTCTTC. Its translation: CASSYVAGGASYNEQFF.

The chain is built from TRBV3-1 (or the pseudogene TRBV3-2) and TRBJ1-2; 8 positions agree with TRBD1. V shed 1 base and J 1 base; nucleotides not matched to a gene: 5. Germline V gene sequence: CDR1 LGHDT, CDR2 YNNKEL (reference sequence). CDR3 size: 16 residues. The CDR3 DNA reads as TGTGCCAGCAGCCAAGGCAGGGGGCTAGGTAACTATGGCTACACCTTC. Its protein product is CASSQGRGLGNYGYTF.

This sequence joins TRBV6-5 and TRBJ1-5; D is ambiguous. Trimming left V 0 bases short and J 9 bases short, with 9 bases between. The CDR3 loop spans 13 amino acids. Germline lookup yields CDR1 MNHEY and CDR2 SVGAGI. The CDR3 bases are TGTGCCAGCAGTTACTCGAGGGATCGGCCCCAGCATTTT. Translation: CASSYSRDRPQHF.

The chain employs TRBV5-8 and TRBJ2-3; 10 nucleotides agree with TRBD2. V shed 0 bases, J shed 2 bases, and the junction held 9 bases outside the gene matches. Germline V lookup: CDR1 SGHTS, CDR2 YDEGEE. The CDR3 is 18 residues long. The CDR3, as DNA: TGTGCCAGCAGCTTGGTTACTAGCGGGGCGGCGTTCACAGATACGCAGTATTTT. Translating it yields CASSLVTSGAAFTDTQYF.

The sample holds one count of this clone. The same CDR3 is also encoded by other DNA sequences in this sample. The rearrangement links TRBV5-1 to TRBJ1-2, with TRBD1 matching 8 bases. V trimming: 4 bases; J trimming: 4 bases; junction bases outside the gene matches: 3. The CDR3 extends over 13 amino acids. The germline V gene encodes CDR1 SGHRS and CDR2 YFSETQ. The CDR3: CASSPGQAYGYTF. Here the CDR3 DNA reads TGCGCCAGCAGCCCGGGACAGGCCTATGGCTACACCTTC.

This sequence joins TRBV7-3 and TRBJ1-2; 11 positions match TRBD1. This CDR3 comprises 15 residues. V was clipped by 4 bases and J by 3 bases; unmatched bases: 4. CDR1 is SGHTA, CDR2 FQGTGA, per germline. The CDR3 bases are TGTGCCAGCAGCTCTGGGACAGGGGGGGACTATGGCTACACCTTC. Residues: CASSSGTGGDYGYTF.

A single count supports this clone. The J gene is TRBJ1-1, the V gene TRBV7-2, with D perhaps matching TRBD1 (5 bases). The CDR3 is 14 amino acids. V dropped 7 bases and J dropped 8 bases, with 20 bases sitting between them. The V gene's germline CDR1 is SGHTA and CDR2 FQGNSA. CDR3 protein: CASTLSRDGGEAFF. The DNA of the CDR3 is TGTGCCAGCACCCTTAGTCGGGACGGAGGCGAAGCTTTCTTT. Looking up the rest from reference TRBV7-2 and TRBJ1-1 gives the full variable domain: GAGVSQSPSNKVTEKGKDVELRCDPISGHTALYWYRQSLGQGLEFLIYFQGNSAPDKSGLPSDRFSAERTGGSVSTLTIQRTQQEDSAVYLCASTLSRDGGEAFFGQGTRLTVV.

V is TRBV3-1 (or the pseudogene TRBV3-2) and J is TRBJ1-1, with D unresolved. CDR1 is LGHDT, CDR2 YNNKEL, per germline (reference sequence). The CDR3 length is 14 residues. V lost 3 bases and J 0 bases, leaving 8 bases between the germline ends. For the CDR3, the DNA is TGTGCCAGCAGCCAGGGAAGGATGAACACTGAAGCTTTCTTT. Protein product: CASSQGRMNTEAFF.